Described below is a single T cell receptor beta chain sequence and its context. This specimen belongs to a study of shared clonotypes between healthy human individuals. This table comes from immunoSEQ multiplex PCR, and its TCRdb copy is limited to in-frame clones, with some not included. Seen here are approximately 340,000 clones, about 70% observed once, and the top ten hold more than 9%. CDR1 is LNHNV, CDR2 YYDKDF, per germline (reference sequence). V lost 5 bases to trimming and J lost 3 bases; unmatched junction nucleotides: 10. This CDR3 has 18 residues. The receptor was isolated from a man aged 25-45 years in good health. The source material was memory CD4+ T cells sorted from blood. Indicated subset: CD45RA-negative fraction. The chain employs TRBV15 and TRBJ2-6; the match to TRBD1 covers 10 bases. CDR3 in amino acids: CATSSLGQGERGANVLTF. CDR3 sequence (DNA): TGTGCCACCAGCTCACTCGGACAGGGGGAGCGTGGGGCCAACGTCCTGACTTTC.